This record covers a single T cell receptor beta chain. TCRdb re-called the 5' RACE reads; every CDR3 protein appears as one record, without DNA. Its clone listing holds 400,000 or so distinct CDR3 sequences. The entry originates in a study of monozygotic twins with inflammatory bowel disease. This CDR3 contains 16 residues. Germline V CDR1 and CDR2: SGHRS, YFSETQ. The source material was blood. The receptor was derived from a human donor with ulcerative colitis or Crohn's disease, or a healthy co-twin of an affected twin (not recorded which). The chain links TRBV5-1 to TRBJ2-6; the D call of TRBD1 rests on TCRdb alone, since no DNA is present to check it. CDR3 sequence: CASSLGVPSGANVLTF.